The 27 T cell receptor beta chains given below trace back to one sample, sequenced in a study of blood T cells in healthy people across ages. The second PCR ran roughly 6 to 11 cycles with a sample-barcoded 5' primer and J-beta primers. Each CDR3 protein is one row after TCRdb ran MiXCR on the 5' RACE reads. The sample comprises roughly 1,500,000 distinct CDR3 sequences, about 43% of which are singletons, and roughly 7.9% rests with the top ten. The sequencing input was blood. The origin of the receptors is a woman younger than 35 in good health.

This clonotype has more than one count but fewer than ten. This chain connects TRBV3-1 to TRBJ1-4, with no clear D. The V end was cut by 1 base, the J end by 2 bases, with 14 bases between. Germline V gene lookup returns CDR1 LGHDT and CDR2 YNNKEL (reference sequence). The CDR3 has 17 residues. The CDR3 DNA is TGTGCCAGCAGCCAAGTCCTTCGGGGTCCCACTAATGAAAAACTGTTTTTT. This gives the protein CASSQVLRGPTNEKLFF. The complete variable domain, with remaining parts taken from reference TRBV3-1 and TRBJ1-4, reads DTAVSQTPKYLVTQMGNDKSIKCEQNLGHDTMYWYKQDSKKFLKIMFSYNNKELIINETVPNRFSPKSPDKAHLNLHINSLELGDSAVYFCASSQVLRGPTNEKLFFGSGTQLSVL.

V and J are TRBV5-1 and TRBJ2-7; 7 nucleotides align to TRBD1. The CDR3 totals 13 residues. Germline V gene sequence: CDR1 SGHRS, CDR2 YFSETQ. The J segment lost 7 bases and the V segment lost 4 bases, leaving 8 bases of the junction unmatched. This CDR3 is CASSKGQPNEQYF. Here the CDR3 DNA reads TGCGCCAGCAGCAAGGGACAGCCCAATGAGCAGTACTTC.

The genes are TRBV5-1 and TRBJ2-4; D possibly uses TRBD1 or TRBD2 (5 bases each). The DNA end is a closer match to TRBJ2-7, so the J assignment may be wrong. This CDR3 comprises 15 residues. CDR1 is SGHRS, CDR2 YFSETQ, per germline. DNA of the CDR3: TGCGCCAGCAGCTCGGTTTCCGACGGGGACCACGAGCAGTACTTC. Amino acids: CASSSVSDGDHEQYF.

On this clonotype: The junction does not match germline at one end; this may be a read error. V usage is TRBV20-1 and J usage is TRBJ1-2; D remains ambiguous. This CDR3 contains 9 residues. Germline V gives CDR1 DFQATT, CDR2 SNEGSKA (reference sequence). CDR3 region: CSASGVITF. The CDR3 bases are TGCAGCGCTAGTGGCGTCATCACCTTC.

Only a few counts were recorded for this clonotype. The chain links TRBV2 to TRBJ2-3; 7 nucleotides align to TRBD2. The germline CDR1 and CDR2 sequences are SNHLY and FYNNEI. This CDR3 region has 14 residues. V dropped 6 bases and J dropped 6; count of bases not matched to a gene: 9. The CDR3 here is CASSWTGEGDTQYF. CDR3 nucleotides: TGTGCCAGCAGCTGGACGGGGGAGGGGGATACGCAGTATTTT.

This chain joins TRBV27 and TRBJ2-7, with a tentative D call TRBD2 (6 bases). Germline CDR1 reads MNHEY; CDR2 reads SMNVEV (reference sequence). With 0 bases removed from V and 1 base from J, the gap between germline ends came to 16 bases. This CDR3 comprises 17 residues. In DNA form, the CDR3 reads TGTGCCAGCAGTTTATCTAGGAGGGCAGAGGTTTCCTACGAGCAGTACTTC. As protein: CASSLSRRAEVSYEQYF.

DNA of the CDR3: TGTGCCAGCAGTCTACTGCGGACAGCTCGCTATGGCTACACCTTC. Translating gives CASSLLRTARYGYTF. The chain recombines TRBV12-3 or TRBV12-4 with TRBJ1-2; a possible D gene is TRBD1 (6 bases). This CDR3 has 15 amino acids. Trimming stripped 5 bases from V and 4 bases from J, with 17 bases between.

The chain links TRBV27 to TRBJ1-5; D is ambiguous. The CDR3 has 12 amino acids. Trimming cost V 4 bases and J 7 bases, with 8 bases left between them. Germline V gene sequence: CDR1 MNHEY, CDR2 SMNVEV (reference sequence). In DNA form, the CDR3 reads TGTGCCAGCAGTTCGAGCGGGCAGCCCCAGCATTTT. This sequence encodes CASSSSGQPQHF.

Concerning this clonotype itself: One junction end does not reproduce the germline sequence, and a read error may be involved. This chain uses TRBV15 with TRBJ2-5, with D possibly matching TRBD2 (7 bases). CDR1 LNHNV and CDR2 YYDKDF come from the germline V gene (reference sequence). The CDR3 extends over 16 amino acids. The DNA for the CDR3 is TGTGCCACCAGAAGAGAGGCGGGGGCAGTTAAAGGGACCCAGTACTTC. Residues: CATRREAGAVKGTQYF.

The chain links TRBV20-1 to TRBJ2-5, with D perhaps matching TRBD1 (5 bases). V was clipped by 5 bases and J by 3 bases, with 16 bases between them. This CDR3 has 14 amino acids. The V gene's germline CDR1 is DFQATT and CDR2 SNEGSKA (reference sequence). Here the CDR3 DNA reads TGCAGTGCTCTCGGGCCCAGGGAAAAAGAGACCCAGTACTTC. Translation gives CSALGPREKETQYF.

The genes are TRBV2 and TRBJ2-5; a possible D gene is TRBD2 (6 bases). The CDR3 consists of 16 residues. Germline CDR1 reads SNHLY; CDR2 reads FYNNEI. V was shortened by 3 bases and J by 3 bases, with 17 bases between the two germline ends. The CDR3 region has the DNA TGTGCCAGCAGTGATCATTGGCAGGGCGGGAAAGAGACCCAGTACTTC. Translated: CASSDHWQGGKETQYF.

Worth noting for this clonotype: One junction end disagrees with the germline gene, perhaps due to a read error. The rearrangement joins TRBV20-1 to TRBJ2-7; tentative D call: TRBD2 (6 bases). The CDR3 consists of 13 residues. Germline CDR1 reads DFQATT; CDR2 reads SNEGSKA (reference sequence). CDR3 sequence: CSATSANSYEKYF. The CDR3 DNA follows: TGCAGTGCTACTAGCGCCAACTCCTACGAGAAGTACTTC.

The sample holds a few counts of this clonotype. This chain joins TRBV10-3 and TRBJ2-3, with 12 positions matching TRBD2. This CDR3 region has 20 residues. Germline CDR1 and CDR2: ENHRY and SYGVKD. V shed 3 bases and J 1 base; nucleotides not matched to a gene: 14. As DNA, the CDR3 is TGTGCCATCAGTGACCAGATGGCTAGCGGGAGGGCTGGGGGCACAGATACGCAGTATTTT. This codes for CAISDQMASGRAGGTDTQYF.

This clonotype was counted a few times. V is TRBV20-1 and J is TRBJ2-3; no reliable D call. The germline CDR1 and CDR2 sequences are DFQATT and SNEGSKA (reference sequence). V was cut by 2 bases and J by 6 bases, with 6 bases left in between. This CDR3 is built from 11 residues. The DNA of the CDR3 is TGCAGTGCTAGACTCGCGGATACGCAGTATTTT. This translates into CSARLADTQYF.

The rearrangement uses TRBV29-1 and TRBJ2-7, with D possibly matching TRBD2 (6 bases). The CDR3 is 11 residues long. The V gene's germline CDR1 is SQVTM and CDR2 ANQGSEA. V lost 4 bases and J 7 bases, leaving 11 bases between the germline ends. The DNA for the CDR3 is TGCAGCGTTGTGCTAGGGAGGGAGCAGTACTTC. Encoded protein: CSVVLGREQYF.

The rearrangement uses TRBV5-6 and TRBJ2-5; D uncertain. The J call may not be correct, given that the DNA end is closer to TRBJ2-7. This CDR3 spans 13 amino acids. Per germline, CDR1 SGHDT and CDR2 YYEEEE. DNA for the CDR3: TGTGCCAGCAGCTTGGCCAACAGCCACGAGCAGTACTTC. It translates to CASSLANSHEQYF.

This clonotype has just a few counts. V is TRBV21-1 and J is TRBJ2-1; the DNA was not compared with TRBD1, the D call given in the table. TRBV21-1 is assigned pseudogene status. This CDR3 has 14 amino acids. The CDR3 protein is CASSMFRQGGEQFF. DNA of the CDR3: TGTGCCAGCAGCATGTTCCGACAGGGAGGGGAGCAGTTCTTC.

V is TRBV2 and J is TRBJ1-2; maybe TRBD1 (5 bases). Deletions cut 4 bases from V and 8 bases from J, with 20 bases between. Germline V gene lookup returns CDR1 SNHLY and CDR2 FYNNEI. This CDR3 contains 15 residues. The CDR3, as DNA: TGTGCCAGCAGTGGGGGACGGAACTATCTGGGAGGCTACACCTTC. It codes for CASSGGRNYLGGYTF.

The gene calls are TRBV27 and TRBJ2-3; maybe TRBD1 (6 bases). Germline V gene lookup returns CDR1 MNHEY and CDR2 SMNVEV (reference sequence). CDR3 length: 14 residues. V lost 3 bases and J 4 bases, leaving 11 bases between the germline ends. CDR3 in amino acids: CASSFVQGSDTQYF. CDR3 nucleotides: TGTGCCAGCAGTTTCGTACAGGGCTCAGATACGCAGTATTTT.

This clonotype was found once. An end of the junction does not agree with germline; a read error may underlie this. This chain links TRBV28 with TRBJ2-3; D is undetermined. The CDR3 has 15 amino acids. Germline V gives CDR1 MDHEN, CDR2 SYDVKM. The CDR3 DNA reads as TGTGCCAGCAGTTGGTTGGTACGAGAAACAGAGACGCAGTATTTT. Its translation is CASSWLVRETETQYF.

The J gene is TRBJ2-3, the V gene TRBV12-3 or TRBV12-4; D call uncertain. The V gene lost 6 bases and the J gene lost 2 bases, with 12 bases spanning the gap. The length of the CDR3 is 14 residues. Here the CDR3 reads CASSPAAFTDTQYF. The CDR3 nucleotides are TGTGCCAGCAGCCCTGCGGCCTTCACAGATACGCAGTATTTT.

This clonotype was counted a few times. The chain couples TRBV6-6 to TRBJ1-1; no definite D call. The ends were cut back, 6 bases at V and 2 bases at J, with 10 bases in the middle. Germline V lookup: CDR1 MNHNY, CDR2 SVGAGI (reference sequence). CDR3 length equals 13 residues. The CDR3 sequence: CASRVTGNTEAFF. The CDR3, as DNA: TGTGCCAGCAGAGTAACCGGAAACACTGAAGCTTTCTTT.

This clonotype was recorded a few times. CDR3 DNA sequence: TGTGCCAGCAGTCTAAGACTAGCGGGTACTTACGAGCAGTACTTC. Translating gives CASSLRLAGTYEQYF. The chain couples TRBV12-3 or TRBV12-4 to TRBJ2-7, with 10 bases matching TRBD2. CDR3 length: 15 residues. J lost 4 bases, V lost 5 bases, and 8 bases had no gene match.

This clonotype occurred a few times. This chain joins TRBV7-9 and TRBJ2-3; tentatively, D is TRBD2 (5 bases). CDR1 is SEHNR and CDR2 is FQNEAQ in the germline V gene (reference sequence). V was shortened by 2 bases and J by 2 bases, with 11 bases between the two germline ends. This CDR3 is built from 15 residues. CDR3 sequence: CASSLLSGSTDTQYF. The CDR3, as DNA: TGTGCCAGCAGCTTATTGAGCGGATCCACAGATACGCAGTATTTT.

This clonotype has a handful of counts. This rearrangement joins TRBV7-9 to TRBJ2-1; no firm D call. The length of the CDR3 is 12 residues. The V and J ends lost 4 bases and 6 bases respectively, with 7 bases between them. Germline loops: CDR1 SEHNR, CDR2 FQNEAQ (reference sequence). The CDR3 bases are TGTGCCAGCAGCTCCCTGACCAATGAGCAGTTCTTC. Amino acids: CASSSLTNEQFF.

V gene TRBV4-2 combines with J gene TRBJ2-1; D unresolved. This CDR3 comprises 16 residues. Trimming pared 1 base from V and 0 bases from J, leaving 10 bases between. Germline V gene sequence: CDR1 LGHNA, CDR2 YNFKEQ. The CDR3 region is CASSQAGLSSYNEQFF. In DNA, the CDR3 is TGTGCCAGCAGCCAAGCCGGGTTGAGCTCCTACAATGAGCAGTTCTTC.

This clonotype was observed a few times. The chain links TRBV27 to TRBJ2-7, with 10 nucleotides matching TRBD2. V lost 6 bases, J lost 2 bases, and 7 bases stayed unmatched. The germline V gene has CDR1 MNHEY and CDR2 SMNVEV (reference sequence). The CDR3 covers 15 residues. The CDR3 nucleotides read TGTGCCAGCAGAACTAGCGGGATTGGAACCTACGAGCAGTACTTC. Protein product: CASRTSGIGTYEQYF.